This T cell receptor beta chain was identified during a study of cytomegalovirus exposure and HLA in healthy donors. Clones were read by immunoSEQ multiplex PCR, and TCRdb kept only the in-frame ones, dropping some. The repertoire holds tens of thousands of clones, with more than 90% as singletons. CDR3 length: 15 residues. Per the germline V gene, CDR1 is SGHDT and CDR2 is YYEEEE. After removal of 1 base from V and 3 bases from J, the junction contained 2 bases not matched to a gene. The V gene is TRBV5-6, the J gene TRBJ2-1, with 9 nucleotides matching TRBD1. This TCR was recovered from a man between 18 and 35 years old in good health and CMV-seronegative. The specimen was PBMCs. The CDR3 nucleotides read TGTGCCAGCAGCTTGTGGGACAGGGACTACAATGAGCAGTTCTTC. Amino acids: CASSLWDRDYNEQFF.